The following is a T cell receptor (beta chain) sequence with its context. These data originate in a study of blood T cells in healthy people across ages. Study-wide context: Capture via template switching afforded approximately one barcoded beta molecule per two T cells.

Using a J-beta primer mix together with a sample-barcoded 5' primer, a second PCR was run for about 6 to 11 cycles. Using its own MiXCR run on the 5' RACE reads, TCRdb lists one record per CDR3 protein. The sample lists approximately 490,000 distinct CDR3 sequences, about 24% occurring once. The CDR3 contains 14 residues. V shed 7 bases and J shed 4 bases, with 17 bases lying between them. Germline-derived CDR1 and CDR2 are SQVTM and ANQGSEA. The sample also formed part of further work on T cells of mothers and their children. As reported in that work: Second-round PCR products received sample barcodes and 2-4 random nucleotides from the M1S primer. The overlap seen between related mothers and children slightly exceeded that of unrelated pairs, though not significantly.

The clonotype comes from a boy younger than 18 in good health. Sequences were obtained from blood. The chain links TRBV29-1 to TRBJ2-1; tentatively, D is TRBD1 (6 bases). Here the CDR3 reads CSADPWDTYNEQFF. The CDR3 region has the DNA TGCAGCGCCGATCCGTGGGACACGTACAATGAGCAGTTCTTC.